The rows below give T cell receptor beta chains drawn from one sample of a study of human T cells and chemical hapten exposure. From the RACE reads, TCRdb called clonotypes with MiXCR, one entry per CDR3 protein. Among about 250,000 distinct CDR3 sequences listed, over 7.5% were seen once. The source was whole blood, collected in connection with sensitization to the hapten diphenylcyclopropenone (DPC). The receptors come from a man younger than 35 with alopecia areata. Some clones in this sample may be carry-over from other donors' samples. CDR3s include the opening cysteine and the closing phenylalanine or tryptophan.

length,V,J,CDR3
15,TRBV4-2,TRBJ1-1,CASSQVVGSNTEAFF
17,TRBV6-2/TRBV6-3,TRBJ1-5,CASSYYPAARSNQPQHF
13,TRBV6-1,TRBJ2-3,CASQQRYTDTQYF
16,TRBV15,TRBJ2-3,CATSRDLGTSRDTQYF
13,TRBV27,TRBJ1-5,CASKNGARGPQHF
13,TRBV11-2,TRBJ1-1,CASSLDRGRGAFF
15,TRBV4-3,TRBJ1-3,CASSQGRHSGNTIYF
18,TRBV6-5,TRBJ2-1,CASSYSTWRGESYNEQFF
16,TRBV7-2,TRBJ1-3,CASTSRDRGRGNTIYF
15,TRBV6-5,TRBJ2-5,CASSDRHRGTETQYF
15,TRBV5-5,TRBJ1-3,CASSTVTTSGNTIYF
14,TRBV3-1,TRBJ1-5,CASSRDSSLGPQHF
14,TRBV7-9,TRBJ2-2,CASSLIAGAGELFF
18,TRBV7-2,TRBJ2-5,CASSSRTGGAGGQETQYF
15,TRBV10-3,TRBJ2-5,CAISDTGDRRETQYF
15,TRBV27,TRBJ2-3,CASSLQGINTDTQYF
15,TRBV27,TRBJ1-2,CASRLDRLANYGYTF
16,TRBV7-3,TRBJ1-4,CASAPGTRGSNEKLFF
13,TRBV7-3,TRBJ2-3,CASSFSRFDTQYF
14,TRBV27,TRBJ2-2,CASSFLGGTGELFF
11,TRBV20-1,TRBJ2-5,CSARSAGKPSF
18,TRBV3-1,TRBJ2-5,CASSQVNFGQGQEETQYF
15,TRBV7-2,TRBJ1-5,CASSLESGANQPQHF
11,TRBV3-1,TRBJ2-7,CASSRGYEQYF
13,TRBV12-3/TRBV12-4,TRBJ1-2,CASSGGPNYGYTF
15,TRBV12-3/TRBV12-4,TRBJ1-5,CASQDRLLSNQPQHF
20,TRBV10-3,TRBJ2-3,CAISESQRPTTRSSTDTQYF
14,TRBV9,TRBJ1-5,CASSRQGSREPQHF
14,TRBV11-2,TRBJ1-5,CASSYGEEGQPQHF
15,TRBV11-2,TRBJ1-1,CASSSQRQGNTEAFF
14,TRBV12-3/TRBV12-4,TRBJ2-5,CASNPGGSQETQYF
16,TRBV27,TRBJ2-3,CASSFYTGPFSHTQYF
15,TRBV7-2,TRBJ1-2,CASSSDRTNPYGYTF
15,TRBV6-6,TRBJ2-2,CASSYLQMNTGELFF
12,TRBV12-3/TRBV12-4,TRBJ2-5,CASSFSPWAKYF
13,TRBV18,TRBJ1-4,CASSPDRVEKLFF
13,TRBV27,TRBJ2-7,CASSLAIGYEQYF
17,TRBV4-1,TRBJ1-5,CASSQLRGQGAHQPQHF
15,TRBV20-1,TRBJ1-3,CSASPGRLSGNTIYF
18,TRBV16,TRBJ1-6,CASSQSRKGASYNSPLHF
12,TRBV6-1,TRBJ1-1,CASRKSNTEAFF
11,TRBV29-1,TRBJ2-1,CSVGSYNEQFF
15,TRBV4-3,TRBJ2-5,CASSQDDTGGETQYF
12,TRBV27,TRBJ1-5,CASSYRTGPQHF
14,TRBV6-4,TRBJ1-2,CASRPGPGTGGYTF
16,TRBV7-9,TRBJ1-6,CASSSGLGPTYSPLHF
13,TRBV7-9,TRBJ2-5,CASSGAREETQYF
13,TRBV2,TRBJ1-1,CASSEDINTEAFF
16,TRBV4-3,TRBJ2-3,CASSQERTSLRYTQYF
11,TRBV5-1,TRBJ2-5,CASSFMKTQYF
16,TRBV10-3,TRBJ1-5,CAISESRPGVSQPQHF
15,TRBV4-3,TRBJ1-3,CASSQGTRNRNTIYF
16,TRBV27,TRBJ2-1,CASSSILVESYNEQFF
17,TRBV4-2,TRBJ2-7,CASSHFSGGELFYEQYF